This entry lists 2 T cell receptor beta chains sequenced from one sample in a study of post-analysis software for immune sequencing data. What these receptors recognize is not known. Findings and caveats of the study: Patients used about 5 TRBV segments, including TRBV5-6, TRBV5-1 and TRBV20-1, more often than controls.

Unique molecular identifiers were carried by the TCR beta cDNA libraries. TCRdb processed the PCR reads anew with MiXCR; each CDR3 protein has one entry. Counted here are roughly 870,000 distinct CDR3 sequences, approximately 57% occurring once; the ten biggest clones make up 4.6%. The source material was blood. The receptor source for this set is a girl aged 5-17 years with multiple sclerosis.

V is TRBV20-1 and J is TRBJ1-5, with a tentative D call TRBD1 (6 bases). With 6 bases removed from V and 2 bases from J, the gap between germline ends came to 8 bases. Germline CDR1 and CDR2: DFQATT and SNEGSKA (reference sequence). The CDR3 sequence is 12 residues long. DNA of the CDR3: TGCAGTGCCCGGACAGGCAATCAGCCCCAGCATTTT. Protein sequence: CSARTGNQPQHF.

The table lists this clonotype with a count of one. The rearrangement links TRBV18 to TRBJ2-1; the D call may be TRBD1 or TRBD2 (6 bases each). V lost 3 bases and J 12 bases, leaving 18 bases between the germline ends. From germline, CDR1 is KGHSH and CDR2 LQKENI. The CDR3 contains 14 residues. CDR3 sequence reads: CASSPSGASDGQFF. The CDR3, as DNA: TGTGCCAGCTCACCGTCGGGGGCGTCGGATGGGCAGTTCTTC. Complete variable domain (other parts from reference TRBV18 and TRBJ2-1): NAGVMQNPRHLVRRRGQEARLRCSPMKGHSHVYWYRQLPEEGLKFMVYLQKENIIDESGMPKERFSAEFPKEGPSILRIQQVVRGDSAAYFCASSPSGASDGQFFGPGTRLTVL.